Shown below are 13 T cell receptor beta chains from a single sample sequenced in a study of blood T cells in healthy people across ages. A second PCR, run for about 7 to 11 cycles, used a sample-barcoded 5' primer plus a J-beta primer mix. MiXCR, run by TCRdb on the 5' RACE reads, gives a single entry per CDR3 protein. This sample yields approximately 880,000 distinct CDR3 sequences, of which 40% to 60% are seen a single time; around 15% belongs to the top ten. Source material: blood. The source is a man aged 25 to 40 in good health.

In its sample, this clonotype was seen a few times. The rearrangement uses TRBV7-2 and TRBJ2-7; D not resolved. V shed 8 bases and J shed 0 bases, with 14 bases lying between them. This CDR3 is built from 14 residues. CDR1 and CDR2 (germline): SGHTA, FQGNSA. CDR3 in DNA: TGTGCCAGCTGCAACCTGAAACACTCCTACGAGCAGTACTTC. Protein product: CASCNLKHSYEQYF.

This clonotype was seen repeatedly, ten times or more. This chain joins TRBV7-2 and TRBJ2-4, with 9 bases fitting TRBD1. CDR3 size: 13 residues. The germline V gene encodes CDR1 SGHTA and CDR2 FQGNSA. Trimming removed 4 bases from V and 7 bases from J; junction bases left unmatched: 2. For the CDR3, the DNA is TGTGCCAGCAGCTACGGGACAGGGAACATTCAGTACTTC. It specifies CASSYGTGNIQYF. Combining the CDR3 with reference TRBV7-2 and TRBJ2-4 gives the whole variable domain GAGVSQSPSNKVTEKGKDVELRCDPISGHTALYWYRQSLGQGLEFLIYFQGNSAPDKSGLPSDRFSAERTGGSVSTLTIQRTQQEDSAVYLCASSYGTGNIQYFGAGTRLSVL.

The rearrangement uses TRBV4-1 and TRBJ1-5; no reliable D call. The germline CDR1 and CDR2 sequences are MGHRA and YSYEKL. The CDR3 runs 13 residues. Trimming left V 2 bases short and J 0 bases short, with 2 bases between. The CDR3 DNA is TGCGCCAGCAGCCAATTTAGCAATCAGCCCCAGCATTTT. Translated: CASSQFSNQPQHF.

This clonotype was found a few times. The CDR3 reads CASSKEGQATWETQYF. The DNA for the CDR3 is TGCGCCAGCAGTAAAGAGGGGCAGGCCACCTGGGAGACCCAGTACTTC. This rearrangement joins TRBV5-1 to TRBJ2-5; TRBD1 or TRBD2 may be the D gene (5 bases each). From germline, CDR1 is SGHRS and CDR2 YFSETQ. This CDR3 comprises 16 residues. Deletions cut 5 bases from V and 5 bases from J, with 22 bases between.

This chain connects TRBV9 to TRBJ2-7; a weak D match, TRBD2 (6 bases). Trimming shortened V by 3 bases and J by 3 bases, and 13 bases separated the two germline ends. The CDR3 covers 14 residues. Germline values: CDR1 SGDLS, CDR2 YYNGEE. The CDR3 loop is CASSAGTALYEQYF. As DNA, the CDR3 is TGTGCCAGCAGCGCAGGGACTGCCCTCTACGAGCAGTACTTC.

The chain carries TRBV7-8 and TRBJ2-5; weak D call: TRBD1 (5 bases). The germline gives CDR1 SGHVS, CDR2 FQNEAQ. This CDR3 comprises 13 residues. V was shortened by 5 bases and J by 7 bases, with 14 bases between the two germline ends. In nucleotides, the CDR3 is TGTGCCAGCAGCCCGACTCGGCAGGGGACCCAGTACTTC. This sequence encodes CASSPTRQGTQYF.

This clonotype was recorded a few times. The rearrangement joins TRBV29-1 to TRBJ2-7; 7 nucleotides line up with TRBD1. There are 12 residues in the CDR3. Unmatched junction bases numbered 2, after V lost 4 bases and J lost 2 bases. Germline-derived CDR1 and CDR2 are SQVTM and ANQGSEA. The CDR3 here is CSVGDRPYEQYF. DNA of the CDR3: TGCAGCGTTGGGGACAGACCCTACGAGCAGTACTTC.

This clonotype was detected only a few times. The V and J genes are TRBV3-1 and TRBJ2-7, with TRBD1 matching over 11 bases. J gave up 1 base and V 3 bases, and 2 bases lay outside the gene matches. Germline CDR1 is LGHDT and CDR2 is YNNKEL (reference sequence). The CDR3 runs 15 residues. CDR3 nucleotides: TGTGCCAGCAGCCACGGGACAGGGGGTTCCTACGAGCAGTACTTC. Its translation is CASSHGTGGSYEQYF.

The chain recombines TRBV4-1 with TRBJ1-2, with TRBD1 identical over 7 bases. This CDR3 comprises 15 residues. Germline CDR1 is MGHRA and CDR2 is YSYEKL. The junction had 4 bases not matched to a gene; V was cut back by 0 bases and J by 3 bases. CDR3 DNA: TGCGCCAGCAGCCAAGATAAGGGGGCTCACTATGGCTACACCTTC. Translation: CASSQDKGAHYGYTF.

There are a few counts of this clonotype. The rearrangement joins TRBV7-9 to TRBJ1-2, with D perhaps TRBD1 (5 bases). The CDR3 extends over 19 amino acids. Germline V gene data show CDR1 as SEHNR and CDR2 as FQNEAQ (reference sequence). Deletions cut 3 bases from V and 0 bases from J, with 23 bases between. The CDR3 loop is CASSFLPGAGVLTNYGYTF. The CDR3 DNA is TGTGCCAGCAGCTTCCTCCCCGGGGCAGGTGTACTAACTAACTATGGCTACACCTTC.

The chain is built from TRBV20-1 and TRBJ1-2; no clear D gene. V was pared by 4 bases and J by 8 bases, with 14 bases between. Germline V lookup: CDR1 DFQATT, CDR2 SNEGSKA (reference sequence). The CDR3 covers 12 residues. CDR3 DNA sequence: TGCAGTGCTAAGGCCCAGGATCGCGGCTACACCTTC. This gives the protein CSAKAQDRGYTF.

V usage is TRBV24-1 and J usage is TRBJ2-3; D possibly corresponds to TRBD2 (6 bases). This CDR3 has 15 residues. Germline loops: CDR1 KGHDR, CDR2 SFDVKD. Trimming pared 5 bases from V and 4 bases from J, leaving 15 bases between. As DNA, the CDR3 is TGTGCCACCAGTGCCGCGGGGAGCGGCCCAGATACGCAGTATTTT. Translation gives CATSAAGSGPDTQYF.

This clonotype has only one observation. The V and J genes are TRBV5-1 and TRBJ2-3, with TRBD2 matching over 12 bases. V was pared by 4 bases and J by 4 bases, with 7 bases of the junction left unmatched. The CDR3 is 16 residues long. Germline V CDR1 and CDR2: SGHRS, YFSETQ. As DNA, the CDR3 is TGCGCCAGCAGCACAAGGACTAGCGGGGCGGCAGATACGCAGTATTTT. It specifies CASSTRTSGAADTQYF.